The 27 T cell receptor beta chains below come from one sample, sequenced in a study of cytomegalovirus exposure and HLA in healthy donors. PCR involved 60 Vbeta and 13 Jbeta primers. Sequencing used immunoSEQ multiplex PCR; TCRdb keeps in-frame clones, though not all of them. The data contain around 170,000 clones, around 78% of them singletons. The sequencing sample was made of PBMCs. The source is a man younger than 30 in good health and CMV-seronegative.

The genes are TRBV29-1 and TRBJ2-1; TRBD2 is a possible D gene (6 bases). The CDR3 runs to 15 residues. The germline V gene encodes CDR1 SQVTM and CDR2 ANQGSEA. The CDR3 bases are TGCAGTTCTAAAATGTCTAGCGCAACCTACAATGAGCAGTTCTTC. This encodes CSSKMSSATYNEQFF.

The chain combines TRBV7-2 with TRBJ2-6; D is undetermined. V dropped 2 bases and J dropped 6 bases, with 11 bases sitting between them. The length of the CDR3 is 15 residues. CDR1 and CDR2 from the germline V gene are SGHTA and FQGNSA. The CDR3 loop reads CASSLSTSPANVLTF. CDR3 nucleotide sequence: TGTGCCAGCAGCTTAAGTACATCCCCGGCCAACGTCCTGACTTTC.

This clone has a single count. This sequence joins TRBV5-1 and TRBJ1-1; 10 nucleotides align to TRBD1. The germline V gene has CDR1 SGHRS and CDR2 YFSETQ. Germline trimming cut 4 bases from V and 1 base from J; bases unmatched to any gene: 4. There are 15 residues in the CDR3. The CDR3 DNA reads as TGCGCCAGCAGCCCCAGGACAGGGGGGAACACTGAAGCTTTCTTT. It specifies CASSPRTGGNTEAFF.

This chain links TRBV2 with TRBJ2-7; 12 bases line up with TRBD1. CDR3 length equals 16 residues. The junction had 18 bases not matched to a gene; V was cut back by 11 bases and J by 7 bases. Germline values: CDR1 SNHLY, CDR2 FYNNEI. The CDR3 DNA sequence: TGTGCCTGCTCCCCCCCGGGACAGGGGGCGCGTTCGGAGCAGTACTTC. Its protein product is CACSPPGQGARSEQYF.

The J gene is TRBJ2-7, the V gene TRBV6-6; maybe TRBD2 (5 bases). Trimming took 5 bases from V and 7 from J, leaving 18 bases between them. Germline V gene lookup returns CDR1 MNHNY and CDR2 SVGAGI (reference sequence). The CDR3 covers 14 residues. CDR3 nucleotide sequence: TGTGCCAGCAGTCCGCCCGAGGGTCCTAATGAGCAGTACTTC. Translated, it gives CASSPPEGPNEQYF.

The chain carries TRBV12-5 and TRBJ2-3, with D perhaps TRBD2 (6 bases). The CDR3 loop spans 17 amino acids. Germline lookup yields CDR1 LGHNT and CDR2 FRNRAP. The ends were cut back, 6 bases at V and 2 bases at J, with 21 bases in the middle. CDR3 residues: CASGPRIIGRNTDTQYF. The DNA of the CDR3 is TGTGCTAGTGGCCCCCGGATCATAGGGAGGAACACAGATACGCAGTATTTT.

CDR3 nucleotides: TGTGCCAGCAGCCCCTTTAGCGGGAGGACAGATACGCAGTATTTT. It specifies CASSPFSGRTDTQYF. The V call is TRBV7-3, the J call TRBJ2-3; 10 bases map to TRBD2. Germline V gene lookup returns CDR1 SGHTA and CDR2 FQGTGA. The CDR3 is made up of 15 amino acids. V lost 5 bases to trimming and J lost 3 bases; unmatched junction nucleotides: 5.

The V gene is TRBV2, the J gene TRBJ2-7; 7 bases agree with TRBD2. The V gene's germline CDR1 is SNHLY and CDR2 FYNNEI. CDR3 size: 14 residues. V was pared by 0 bases and J by 2 bases, with 1 base of the junction left unmatched. The CDR3 protein is CASSEARGTYEQYF. CDR3 nucleotide sequence: TGTGCCAGCAGTGAAGCGCGGGGGACCTACGAGCAGTACTTC. Variable domain in full (rest from reference TRBV2 and TRBJ2-7): EPEVTQTPSHQVTQMGQEVILRCVPISNHLYFYWYRQILGQKVEFLVSFYNNEISEKSEIFDDQFSVERPDGSNFTLKIRSTKLEDSAMYFCASSEARGTYEQYFGPGTRLTVT.

The J gene is TRBJ2-2, the V gene TRBV10-3; 7 bases align to TRBD2. Germline CDR1 ENHRY, CDR2 SYGVKD. Germline trimming cut 3 bases from V and 1 base from J; bases unmatched to any gene: 5. This CDR3 is built from 16 residues. CDR3 coding DNA: TGTGCCATCAGTGATTCTGGCGGGGGGAACACCGGGGAGCTGTTTTTT. Translating gives CAISDSGGGNTGELFF.

The chain employs TRBV27 and TRBJ1-1; D gene ambiguous. Germline CDR1 MNHEY, CDR2 SMNVEV (reference sequence). V lost 2 bases to trimming and J lost 6 bases, with 10 bases between them. There are 13 residues in the CDR3. The CDR3 reads CASSLGGRAEAFF. The CDR3 DNA is TGTGCCAGCAGTTTAGGAGGGAGAGCTGAAGCTTTCTTT.

The rearrangement joins TRBV6-1 to TRBJ1-6; D is unclear. Germline CDR1 MNHNS, CDR2 SASEGT. Trimming shortened V by 1 base and J by 0 bases, and 10 bases separated the two germline ends. The CDR3 runs 17 residues. The CDR3 DNA reads TGTGCCAGCAGTGAAGTGGGAGGGAGCTCCTATAATTCACCCCTCCACTTT. It yields the protein CASSEVGGSSYNSPLHF.

This sequence joins TRBV28 and TRBJ1-2; TRBD1 agrees at 8 bases. The CDR3 extends over 15 amino acids. V shed 7 bases and J 4 bases; nucleotides not matched to a gene: 11. Germline CDR1 reads MDHEN; CDR2 reads SYDVKM. The chain's CDR3 is CASTLRAGGSYGYTF. The CDR3 nucleotides are TGTGCCAGCACCTTGAGGGCAGGGGGCAGCTATGGCTACACCTTC.

In its sample, this clone was seen once. The junction and the germline gene differ at one end; a read error may be behind it. The chain is built from TRBV7-7 and TRBJ2-2; 10 bases are shared with TRBD2. Germline V gene lookup returns CDR1 SSHAT and CDR2 FNYEAQ (reference sequence). The CDR3 extends over 15 amino acids. CDR3 sequence reads: CASSPWGLAIGELFF. As DNA, the CDR3 is TGTGCTAGCAGCCCGTGGGGACTAGCGATCGGGGAGCTGTTTTTT. Together with reference TRBV7-7 and TRBJ2-2, the CDR3 gives the full variable domain: GAGVSQSPRYKVTKRGQDVTLRCDPISSHATLYWYQQALGQGPEFLTYFNYEAQPDKSGLPSDRFSAERPEGSISTLTIQRTEQRDSAMYRCASSPWGLAIGELFFGEGSRLTVL.

The V call is TRBV5-1, the J call TRBJ1-1; 7 nucleotides agree with TRBD1. The CDR3 runs to 15 residues. With 0 bases clipped from V and 1 base from J, the junction kept 3 bases outside the gene matches. CDR1 and CDR2 from the germline V gene are SGHRS and YFSETQ. The CDR3 sequence is CASSLGQGKNTEAFF. Here the CDR3 DNA reads TGCGCCAGCAGCTTGGGACAGGGTAAGAACACTGAAGCTTTCTTT.

The chain is built from TRBV29-1 and TRBJ2-7; 8 bases map to TRBD2. J gave up 6 bases and V 2 bases, and 9 bases lay outside the gene matches. CDR1 is SQVTM, CDR2 ANQGSEA, per germline. The CDR3 is 14 amino acids. In DNA form, the CDR3 reads TGCAGCGTTGAATCGGTAGCGGGGACCTCCGAGCAGTACTTC. It specifies CSVESVAGTSEQYF.

This clone was observed a handful of times. The chain carries TRBV10-3 and TRBJ2-1, with 9 bases that match TRBD2. Germline V gene lookup returns CDR1 ENHRY and CDR2 SYGVKD. Trimming removed 10 bases from V and 7 bases from J; junction bases left unmatched: 17. CDR3 length equals 16 residues. The CDR3 sequence is CATAPGAGGPVNEQFF. In nucleotides, the CDR3 is TGTGCCACCGCCCCCGGGGCGGGAGGGCCAGTGAATGAGCAGTTCTTC.

This clone came up once. The chain links TRBV27 to TRBJ1-1, with 9 bases fitting TRBD1. The CDR3 length is 16 residues. The germline V gene has CDR1 MNHEY and CDR2 SMNVEV (reference sequence). Trimming at V came to 4 bases and at J to 0 bases, leaving 6 bases not matched to a gene. The DNA for the CDR3 is TGTGCCAGCAGTTCTGCCGGGACAGGGATGAACACTGAAGCTTTCTTT. Protein sequence: CASSSAGTGMNTEAFF.

The chain carries TRBV9 and TRBJ1-2, with TRBD1 identical over 9 bases. V lost 5 bases and J lost 11; bases outside the gene matches: 13. The germline gives CDR1 SGDLS, CDR2 YYNGEE. The CDR3 is made up of 14 amino acids. The CDR3 protein is CASRDDRGIGGYTF. CDR3 bases: TGTGCCAGCAGGGACGACAGGGGGATAGGAGGGTACACCTTC.

On this clone: Its ends do not fully match the called genes, so a read error is possible. The chain links TRBV7-7 to TRBJ2-3; 11 bases map to TRBD1. CDR1 is SSHAT, CDR2 FNYEAQ, per germline (reference sequence). This CDR3 spans 15 amino acids. The DNA of the CDR3 is TGTGCTAGCAGCTCCGGGACAGGGGGGACAGATACGCAGTATTTT. Translated: CASSSGTGGTDTQYF.

V is TRBV20-1 and J is TRBJ1-1; no definite D call. This CDR3 spans 11 amino acids. V gave up 0 bases and J gave up 11 bases, with 10 bases separating them. CDR1 and CDR2 from the germline V gene are DFQATT and SNEGSKA (reference sequence). The CDR3 sequence is CSAREERRAFF. The CDR3 DNA sequence: TGCAGTGCTAGAGAGGAACGCAGGGCTTTCTTT.

The genes are TRBV7-2 and TRBJ1-5, with 7 nucleotides matching TRBD1. The CDR3 is 17 amino acids. The germline V gene encodes CDR1 SGHTA and CDR2 FQGNSA. Trimming at V came to 5 bases and at J to 0 bases, leaving 10 bases not matched to a gene. CDR3 coding DNA: TGTGCCAGCAGCCGCCGGGACAGTTTCCTTAGCAATCAGCCCCAGCATTTT. This codes for CASSRRDSFLSNQPQHF.

The J gene is TRBJ1-2, the V gene TRBV2; a possible D gene is TRBD1 (6 bases). The germline CDR1 and CDR2 sequences are SNHLY and FYNNEI. CDR3 size: 13 residues. V lost 2 bases to trimming and J lost 3 bases, with 7 bases between them. Here the CDR3 DNA reads TGTGCCAGCAGTGAAAGACAGGACTATGGCTACACCTTC. Translated, it gives CASSERQDYGYTF.

The rearrangement joins TRBV30 to TRBJ2-7, with 8 positions matching TRBD1. Germline CDR1 reads GTSNPN; CDR2 reads SVGIG (reference sequence). The CDR3 extends over 12 amino acids. J gave up 7 bases and V 1 base, and 3 bases lay outside the gene matches. Here the CDR3 DNA reads TGTGCCTGGAGTGGAACAGGGGGGGAGCAGTACTTC. This sequence encodes CAWSGTGGEQYF.

The CDR3 DNA follows: TGTGCCAGCAGAACACTACAGGGTCGGCATCAGCCCCAGCATTTT. The encoded protein is CASRTLQGRHQPQHF. J is TRBJ1-5 and V is TRBV2; the D gene is possibly TRBD1 (6 bases). The CDR3 length is 15 residues. Germline CDR1 reads SNHLY; CDR2 reads FYNNEI. The V end lost 6 bases, the J end lost 5 bases, and 17 bases lay between the germline ends.

This sequence joins TRBV5-1 and TRBJ2-3; D may be TRBD2 (7 bases). The CDR3 loop spans 18 amino acids. Germline V gives CDR1 SGHRS, CDR2 YFSETQ. Trimming took off 0 bases at V and 1 base at J, with 18 bases between the two ends. Here the CDR3 reads CASSLGIGRGARTDTQYF. The CDR3 DNA is TGCGCCAGCAGCTTGGGTATAGGTCGGGGGGCTCGCACAGATACGCAGTATTTT. Looking up the rest from reference TRBV5-1 and TRBJ2-3 gives the full variable domain: KAGVTQTPRYLIKTRGQQVTLSCSPISGHRSVSWYQQTPGQGLQFLFEYFSETQRNKGNFPGRFSGRQFSNSRSEMNVSTLELGDSALYLCASSLGIGRGARTDTQYFGPGTRLTVL.

The rearrangement links TRBV5-1 to TRBJ1-4; D gene unclear. Trimming pared 0 bases from V and 0 bases from J, leaving 6 bases between. The CDR3 has 15 amino acids. The germline V gene has CDR1 SGHRS and CDR2 YFSETQ. CDR3 DNA sequence: TGCGCCAGCAGCTTGGCCCCAACAACTAATGAAAAACTGTTTTTT. Amino acid sequence: CASSLAPTTNEKLFF.

Only a few counts were recorded for this clone. This chain joins TRBV19 and TRBJ1-5, with TRBD1 matching over 8 bases. CDR1 LNHDA and CDR2 SQIVND come from the germline V gene (reference sequence). V lost 9 bases and J lost 5; bases outside the gene matches: 6. CDR3 length: 13 amino acids. The chain's CDR3 is CASQDRAHQPQHF. DNA for the CDR3: TGTGCCAGCCAGGACAGGGCCCATCAGCCCCAGCATTTT.